The sequence of this TCR beta chain was determined in a study of T cell clonotyping in hematopoietic cell transplantation. The data were produced by immunoSEQ multiplex PCR, yet TCRdb's version contains in-frame clones alone and is incomplete. This table holds under 9,000 clones, roughly 66% found once. As concerns this clone: As yet, its antigen is unknown.

Germline CDR1 and CDR2: SEHNR and FQNEAQ (reference sequence). Trimming stripped 2 bases from V and 0 bases from J, with 13 bases between. The CDR3 is 16 amino acids. The study, taken as a whole, reports: At the given depth, recipient repertoires were over 95% de novo clonotypes.

The J gene is TRBJ1-2, the V gene TRBV7-9; no clear D. Sequenced here: peripheral blood mononuclear cells, sampled 100 days after allogeneic stem cell transplant. This receptor was taken from a male patient aged 55 to 69 who had an allogeneic stem cell transplant from an unrelated donor, so the T cells may come from the graft donor. Some clones in this sample may be carry-over from other donors' samples. The CDR3 coding sequence is TGTGCCAGCAGCTTAAACGTTGCGCCCGCTAACTATGGCTACACCTTC. This translates into CASSLNVAPANYGYTF.